Each of the 7 T cell receptor beta chains below was sequenced from the same sample in a study of Ad26.COV2.S vaccination and SARS-CoV-2 variants. Treatment indicated: some 19 received Ad26.COV2.S at low or high dose, single or two shots; 5 received placebo; per-sample allocation not given. Material that was analyzed had been drawn on day 63 after the first vaccine or placebo injection. Some clones are missing from TCRdb's copy, which holds only in-frame ones; the method was immunoSEQ multiplex PCR. The data show roughly 400,000 clones, about 92% seen once. This specimen consisted of peripheral blood, obtained in a trial of Ad26.COV2.S vaccine versus placebo. All receptors derive from a person between 18 and 59 years old who received the Ad26.COV2.S COVID-19 vaccine or a placebo.

This clone was counted a single time. The chain couples TRBV9 to TRBJ1-1; D unclear. The CDR3 is 15 amino acids. Trimming took off 0 bases at V and 1 base at J, with 10 bases between the two ends. Germline values: CDR1 SGDLS, CDR2 YYNGEE. The CDR3: CASSVGGETNTEAFF. The CDR3 DNA is TGTGCCAGCAGCGTAGGTGGGGAGACGAACACTGAAGCTTTCTTT.

This clone was picked up one time. V usage is TRBV5-4 and J usage is TRBJ1-5; 7 nucleotides align to TRBD1. CDR3 length: 15 amino acids. The V gene's germline CDR1 is SGHNT and CDR2 YYREEE (reference sequence). J lost 4 bases, V lost 3 bases, and 7 bases had no gene match. CDR3 nucleotide sequence: TGTGCCAGCAGCTCACGCGAGACAGGGAATCAGCCCCAGCATTTT. Translation: CASSSRETGNQPQHF.

The chain links TRBV5-6 to TRBJ1-2, with D unresolved. Trimming stripped 0 bases from V and 3 bases from J, with 9 bases between. The CDR3 runs 14 residues. Per the germline V gene, CDR1 is SGHDT and CDR2 is YYEEEE. CDR3 sequence: CASSLDGTYYGYTF. Written as DNA, the CDR3 is TGTGCCAGCAGCTTGGACGGAACATACTATGGCTACACCTTC.

V and J are TRBV5-5 and TRBJ2-1, with D tentatively TRBD1 (6 bases). The CDR3 has 16 amino acids. Trimming stripped 4 bases from V and 5 bases from J, with 19 bases between. Looked up from germline, CDR1 is SGHKS and CDR2 is YYEKEE (reference sequence). CDR3: CASSPRPAGEDNEQFF. In DNA form, the CDR3 reads TGTGCCAGCAGCCCCCGACCGGCAGGGGAAGACAATGAGCAGTTCTTC.

The chain uses TRBV5-1 and TRBJ2-5, with 7 bases lining up with TRBD2. J was trimmed by 4 bases and V by 4 bases; bases with no gene match: 10. This CDR3 contains 15 residues. From germline, CDR1 is SGHRS and CDR2 YFSETQ. CDR3 coding DNA: TGCGCCAGCAGCGCGATAGCGGGTGCGGGAGAGACCCAGTACTTC. Translated, it gives CASSAIAGAGETQYF.

The chain employs TRBV6-5 and TRBJ1-4; D is perhaps TRBD1 (5 bases). The CDR3 runs to 16 residues. Germline assignment: CDR1 MNHEY and CDR2 SVGAGI. Trimming took off 0 bases at V and 10 bases at J, with 18 bases between the two ends. The CDR3 region is CASSYSYLGDRRKLFF. DNA for the CDR3: TGTGCCAGCAGTTACTCGTATTTGGGGGATAGGCGAAAACTGTTTTTT.

The chain combines TRBV5-3 with TRBJ1-1, with TRBD1 matching 7 bases. TRBV5-3 is labeled an ORF, and its function is uncertain. The CDR3 length is 19 residues. V dropped 0 bases and J dropped 4; count of bases not matched to a gene: 18. The CDR3, as DNA: TGTGCCAGAAGCTTGGTTTTATCAGGGGGTCGCGTTGGGTCCACTGAAGCTTTCTTT. Amino acid sequence: CARSLVLSGGRVGSTEAFF.